Listed here is a single T cell receptor (beta chain). This sample stems from a study of OX40 agonist ivuxolimab in advanced cancers. Study in general: As their treatment, patients were administered ivuxolimab, an agonistic anti-OX40 (CD134) antibody. Three patients showed partial responses: one hepatocellular carcinoma and two cutaneous melanoma cases. Those enrolled were approximately 87% male, with a mean age of around 55 years and ages from about 20 to 90.

The repertoire was sequenced with immunoSEQ multiplex PCR; TCRdb's copy has only in-frame clones and lacks some. The data hold approximately 82,000 clones, with just over 85% observed a single time. This CDR3 spans 15 amino acids. V was cut by 8 bases and J by 3 bases, with 14 bases left in between. Germline V lookup: CDR1 MNHNS, CDR2 SASEGT. Here the sequenced sample was CD4+ or CD8+ T cells sorted from blood, taken in a trial of the OX40 agonist ivuxolimab. The chain has TRBV6-1 and TRBJ2-6, with unresolved D. This TCR was recovered from an adult with an advanced solid tumor such as melanoma, head and neck, liver or kidney cancer. CDR3 protein: CASLLALGGANVLTF. In DNA form, the CDR3 reads TGTGCCAGCCTTTTAGCTCTGGGTGGGGCCAACGTCCTGACTTTC.